Sequencing of this TCR beta chain was carried out in a study of human T cells and chemical hapten exposure. Background on the study: Recorded diagnoses among the mostly female patients were alopecia areata, totalis or universalis.

The sample's time point: patch test 3, about 24 weeks after DPC sensitization. Treatment: therapeutic diphenylcyclopropenone sensitization with weekly scalp DPC. Germline lookup yields CDR1 SGDLS and CDR2 YYNGEE. V shed 3 bases, J shed 7 bases, and the junction held 2 bases outside the gene matches. The CDR3 runs to 14 residues. One entry per CDR3 protein, called by TCRdb with MiXCR from the RACE reads. The data show roughly 97,000 distinct CDR3 sequences, roughly a quarter seen once. The genes are TRBV9 and TRBJ1-6, with 9 bases fitting TRBD1. This TCR was sampled from a man aged 35 to 55 with alopecia areata. Some clones in this sample may be carry-over from other donors' samples. The sample here was whole blood, taken in connection with sensitization to the hapten diphenylcyclopropenone (DPC). The CDR3 bases are TGTGCCAGCAGCGCGACAGGGGGGAATTCACCCCTCCACTTT. Translating gives CASSATGGNSPLHF.